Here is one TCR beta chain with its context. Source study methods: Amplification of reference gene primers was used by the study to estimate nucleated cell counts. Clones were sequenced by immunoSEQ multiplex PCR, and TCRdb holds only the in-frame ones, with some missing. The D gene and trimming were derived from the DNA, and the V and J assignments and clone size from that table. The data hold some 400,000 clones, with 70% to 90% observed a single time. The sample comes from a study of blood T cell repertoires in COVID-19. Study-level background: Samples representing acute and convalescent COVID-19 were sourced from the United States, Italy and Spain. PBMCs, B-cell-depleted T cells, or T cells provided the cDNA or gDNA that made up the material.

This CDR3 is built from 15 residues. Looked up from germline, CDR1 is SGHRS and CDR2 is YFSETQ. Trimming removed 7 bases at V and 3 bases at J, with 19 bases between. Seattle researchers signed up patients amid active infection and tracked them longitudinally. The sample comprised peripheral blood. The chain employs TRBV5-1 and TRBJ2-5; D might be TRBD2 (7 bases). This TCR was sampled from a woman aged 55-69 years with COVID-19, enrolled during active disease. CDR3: CASENTGGPEETQYF. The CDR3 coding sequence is TGCGCCAGCGAGAACACGGGGGGCCCCGAAGAGACCCAGTACTTC.